These 9 T cell receptor beta chains were sequenced from one sample in a study of shared clonotypes between healthy human individuals (dated by TCRdb to the early 2020s). CD8 naive samples were obtained by positive selection for CCR7 among CD45RO-negative cells, yielding a CD45RA+CCR7+ population from which TemRA cells were excluded. Library construction relied on the immunoSEQ multiplex PCR assay. This immuneACCESS table, as held by TCRdb, lists in-frame sequences with V and J called but not all clones. Of the missing ones, under half trace to an unresolved V gene in checked studies; the others have no known cause. In all, the sample holds roughly 1,800,000 clones, and about 95% of those were seen once. The ten largest account for more than 0.95% of the sample. Source material: naive CD8+ T cells sorted from blood. Reading the label with the study, this specimen's cell subset or site is: CD45RA+CCR7+. The receptors derive from a man aged 18 to 35 in good health.

The V gene is TRBV12-1, the J gene TRBJ2-2; TRBD1 is the table's D call, not checked against the DNA. TRBV12-1 is recorded as a pseudogene. CDR3 length: 16 residues. Here the CDR3 DNA reads TGTGCCAGCAGCTTTGCGCACCCAGAGAACACCGGGGAGCTGTTTTTT. It is translated as CASSFAHPENTGELFF.

The chain is built from TRBV5-6 and TRBJ2-3; no definite D call. Trimming cost V 5 bases and J 0 bases, with 7 bases left between them. Germline CDR1 and CDR2: SGHDT and YYEEEE. The CDR3 is 13 residues long. The CDR3 nucleotides are TGTGCCAGCAGACCTTGGAGCACAGATACGCAGTATTTT. This translates into CASRPWSTDTQYF. The variable domain in full, completed from reference TRBV5-6 and TRBJ2-3, reads DAGVTQSPTHLIKTRGQQVTLRCSPKSGHDTVSWYQQALGQGPQFIFQYYEEEERQRGNFPDRFSGHQFPNYSSELNVNALLLGDSALYLCASRPWSTDTQYFGPGTRLTVL.

The chain recombines TRBV6-5 with TRBJ1-6; the match to TRBD1 covers 7 bases. V dropped 2 bases and J dropped 9; count of bases not matched to a gene: 10. CDR1 and CDR2 from the germline V gene are MNHEY and SVGAGI. The CDR3 is 16 amino acids. The CDR3 is CASSYTDRARRSPLHF. The CDR3 coding sequence is TGTGCCAGCAGTTACACAGACAGGGCCCGTCGTTCACCCCTCCACTTT.

This chain joins TRBV6-5 and TRBJ2-1; D might be TRBD1 (6 bases). The germline gives CDR1 MNHEY, CDR2 SVGAGI. The CDR3 extends over 14 amino acids. The V end lost 0 bases, the J end lost 8 bases, and 11 bases lay between the germline ends. In DNA form, the CDR3 reads TGTGCCAGCAGTTACTCATCGGGACACCATGAGCAGTTCTTC. It yields the protein CASSYSSGHHEQFF.

This clone is a singleton in its sample. V and J are TRBV28 and TRBJ2-7; D gene uncertain. The germline gives CDR1 MDHEN, CDR2 SYDVKM. The CDR3 spans 14 residues. Trimming pared 3 bases from V and 3 bases from J, leaving 12 bases between. The CDR3 nucleotides are TGTGCCAGCAGTTTCTCAAGTATGGGCTACGAGCAGTACTTC. This gives the protein CASSFSSMGYEQYF.

The V gene is TRBV7-6, the J gene TRBJ1-2; 7 bases line up with TRBD1. CDR3 size: 16 residues. Germline V gene sequence: CDR1 SGHVS, CDR2 FNYEAQ. The V segment lost 1 base and the J segment 6 bases; nucleotides outside the gene matches: 11. The CDR3 nucleotides read TGTGCCAGCAGCTTAGGGGGAATGAGACAGGGAGATGGCTACACCTTC. This codes for CASSLGGMRQGDGYTF.

V is TRBV10-1 and J is TRBJ2-7; D is undetermined. Germline V lookup: CDR1 WNHNN, CDR2 SYGVQD (reference sequence). Trimming took 3 bases from V and 3 from J, leaving 12 bases between them. CDR3 length equals 14 residues. CDR3 in amino acids: CASSDPVFGYEQYF. DNA for the CDR3: TGCGCCAGCAGTGATCCGGTCTTCGGCTACGAGCAGTACTTC.

The rearrangement links TRBV9 to TRBJ2-3, with D tentatively TRBD1 (6 bases). Germline CDR1 SGDLS, CDR2 YYNGEE. Trimming removed 0 bases from V and 6 bases from J, with 11 bases in between. The CDR3 is 14 amino acids. The CDR3 protein is CASSVGQAPDTQYF. The DNA for the CDR3 is TGTGCCAGCAGCGTAGGACAGGCACCCGATACGCAGTATTTT.

This chain uses TRBV6-1 with TRBJ2-3; the D gene is possibly TRBD2 (5 bases). This CDR3 region has 15 residues. Germline V gives CDR1 MNHNS, CDR2 SASEGT. V lost 4 bases, J lost 4 bases, and 15 bases lay in between. This CDR3 reads CASSVGVLSADTQYF. The CDR3 nucleotides are TGTGCCAGCAGTGTCGGGGTTCTTTCGGCAGATACGCAGTATTTT.